The clone carrying this T cell receptor (beta chain) was seen at least ten times. Its antigen is still unknown. RNA transcripts provided the source from which TCR beta CDR3 regions were amplified. Initially, a first-round RT-PCR of the TCR CDR3 employed the HTBI primer set. TCRdb reprocessed the multiplex PCR reads with MiXCR, giving one entry per CDR3 protein. The sample lists a few hundred thousand distinct CDR3 sequences, 15% to 18% occurring once. This entry is derived from a study of T cells in Graves' hyperthyroidism and ophthalmopathy. Findings of the study overall: A 13 V-J signature model discriminated ophthalmopathy versus stable hyperthyroidism. Peripheral blood also featured most of the thyroid clonotypes expanded above 0.001.

Germline-derived CDR1 and CDR2 are SGHRS and YFSETQ. This CDR3 comprises 16 residues. V lost 0 bases and J 0 bases, leaving 9 bases between the germline ends. Uncontrolled infection, other autoimmune disease, pregnancy and lactation each barred patients from inclusion. Diagnosis rested on symptoms, serum thyroxine and TRAb, thyroid ultrasound, and orbital computed tomography. The gene calls are TRBV5-1 and TRBJ2-2; no clear D gene. The sequenced sample consisted of blood. This TCR derives from a woman between 25 and 40 years old with Graves' hyperthyroidism. The DNA for the CDR3 is TGCGCCAGCAGCTTGGATCGGCATCCGAACACCGGGGAGCTGTTTTTT. It is translated as CASSLDRHPNTGELFF. The entire variable domain, with the rest obtained from reference TRBV5-1 and TRBJ2-2, is as follows: KAGVTQTPRYLIKTRGQQVTLSCSPISGHRSVSWYQQTPGQGLQFLFEYFSETQRNKGNFPGRFSGRQFSNSRSEMNVSTLELGDSALYLCASSLDRHPNTGELFFGEGSRLTVL.